The 17 T cell receptor beta chains in this list originate from one sample, sequenced in a study of blood T cell repertoires in COVID-19. Method: immunoSEQ multiplex PCR; TCRdb's copy keeps in-frame clones and lacks some. The sample lists roughly 300,000 clones, around 90% occurring once. Input material: peripheral blood. These receptors came from a man aged 18 to 29 who had recovered from COVID-19.

This chain uses TRBV6-5 with TRBJ2-2; 8 bases line up with TRBD1. The V and J ends lost 8 bases and 7 bases, in that order; junction bases with no gene match: 12. CDR3 length equals 15 residues. Germline V CDR1 and CDR2: MNHEY, SVGAGI. The CDR3: CASYSGQGSNGELFF. DNA for the CDR3: TGTGCCAGCTACTCAGGACAGGGTAGTAACGGGGAGCTGTTTTTT.

A few counts support this clone. This rearrangement joins TRBV27 to TRBJ1-3, with D possibly TRBD1 on 6 matching bases. The V end was cut by 3 bases, the J end by 0 bases, with 9 bases between. This CDR3 comprises 15 residues. The germline V gene has CDR1 MNHEY and CDR2 SMNVEV (reference sequence). Here the CDR3 reads CASSLNRVSGNTIYF. CDR3 DNA: TGTGCCAGCAGTTTGAACAGGGTCTCTGGAAACACCATATATTTT.

This clone was seen once. The chain has TRBV7-9 and TRBJ2-7; 8 positions agree with TRBD2. Germline lookup yields CDR1 SEHNR and CDR2 FQNEAQ (reference sequence). Unmatched junction bases numbered 10, after V lost 7 bases and J lost 5 bases. The CDR3 is made up of 14 amino acids. The CDR3 DNA follows: TGTGCCAGCACCAACTTACCGGGACTAGACGAGCAGTACTTC. Translation gives CASTNLPGLDEQYF. The variable domain in full, with the rest retrieved from reference TRBV7-9 and TRBJ2-7, is DTGVSQNPRHKITKRGQNVTFRCDPISEHNRLYWYRQTLGQGPEFLTYFQNEAQLEKSRLLSDRFSAERPKGSFSTLEIQRTEQGDSAMYLCASTNLPGLDEQYFGPGTRLTVT.

V is TRBV19 and J is TRBJ2-5; 7 bases align to TRBD2. Per germline, CDR1 LNHDA and CDR2 SQIVND (reference sequence). The J segment lost 5 bases and the V segment lost 3 bases, leaving 0 bases of the junction unmatched. This CDR3 has 12 amino acids. CDR3 in amino acids: CASSMGGETQYF. DNA of the CDR3: TGTGCCAGTAGTATGGGGGGGGAGACCCAGTACTTC.

This clone was counted only a few times. The V gene is TRBV7-9, the J gene TRBJ2-2; possibly TRBD2 for D (6 bases). The germline V gene has CDR1 SEHNR and CDR2 FQNEAQ (reference sequence). CDR3 length equals 13 residues. The V gene lost 6 bases and the J gene lost 6 bases, with 11 bases spanning the gap. CDR3 amino acids: CASSPSGSGELFF. The CDR3 DNA follows: TGTGCCAGCAGTCCCAGCGGGTCCGGGGAGCTGTTTTTT.

The chain has TRBV19 and TRBJ2-4, with D tentatively TRBD1 (7 bases). CDR3 length: 15 residues. Trimming pared 0 bases from V and 8 bases from J, leaving 14 bases between. CDR1 and CDR2 from the germline V gene are LNHDA and SQIVND (reference sequence). CDR3: CASSIDFRGRYIQYF. The CDR3 DNA reads TGTGCCAGTAGTATAGATTTCAGGGGGAGGTACATTCAGTACTTC.

The genes are TRBV7-9 and TRBJ1-6, with D unresolved. Between the trimmed V and J ends, which lost 4 bases and 7 bases, there was a span of 11 bases. The CDR3 loop spans 14 amino acids. From germline, CDR1 is SEHNR and CDR2 FQNEAQ (reference sequence). The CDR3 DNA is TGTGCCAGCAGCTCCCGGGATTGGAATTCACCCCTCCACTTT. This sequence encodes CASSSRDWNSPLHF.

V is TRBV5-8 and J is TRBJ2-5, with D perhaps TRBD1 (6 bases). This CDR3 is built from 14 residues. Between the trimmed V and J ends, which lost 4 bases and 2 bases, there was a span of 12 bases. Germline V gene lookup returns CDR1 SGHTS and CDR2 YDEGEE. CDR3 in amino acids: CASSEQGRQETQYF. CDR3 in DNA: TGTGCCAGCAGCGAACAGGGACGGCAAGAGACCCAGTACTTC. The full variable domain, completed using reference TRBV5-8 and TRBJ2-5, is EAGVTQSPTHLIKTRGQQATLRCSPISGHTSVYWYQQALGLGLQFLLWYDEGEERNRGNFPPRFSGRQFPNYSSELNVNALELEDSALYLCASSEQGRQETQYFGPGTRLLVL.

This clone showed up just once. V is TRBV27 and J is TRBJ1-1; D remains unclear. Germline V CDR1 and CDR2: MNHEY, SMNVEV (reference sequence). Trimming left V 0 bases short and J 3 bases short, with 8 bases between. The CDR3 runs 14 residues. This CDR3 reads CASSLSRRHTEAFF. CDR3 DNA sequence: TGTGCCAGCAGTTTATCCCGGAGGCACACTGAAGCTTTCTTT.

This chain connects TRBV5-1 to TRBJ1-1; D may be TRBD1 (5 bases). Germline V gives CDR1 SGHRS, CDR2 YFSETQ. The V and J ends lost 2 bases and 4 bases respectively, with 12 bases between them. The CDR3 runs 14 residues. In nucleotides, the CDR3 is TGCGCCAGCAGCTTCCCCAGGGAGGGCACTGAAGCTTTCTTT. Residues: CASSFPREGTEAFF.

The V gene is TRBV2, the J gene TRBJ2-3; D is uncertain. Germline CDR1 reads SNHLY; CDR2 reads FYNNEI. Trimming shortened V by 5 bases and J by 0 bases, and 3 bases separated the two germline ends. The CDR3 length is 12 residues. CDR3 sequence reads: CASSRSTDTQYF. CDR3 DNA sequence: TGTGCCAGCAGTCGGAGCACAGATACGCAGTATTTT. The full variable domain, completed using reference TRBV2 and TRBJ2-3, is EPEVTQTPSHQVTQMGQEVILRCVPISNHLYFYWYRQILGQKVEFLVSFYNNEISEKSEIFDDQFSVERPDGSNFTLKIRSTKLEDSAMYFCASSRSTDTQYFGPGTRLTVL.

The chain links TRBV11-2 to TRBJ2-2; the D gene is possibly TRBD2 (6 bases). This CDR3 has 17 residues. V lost 3 bases and J lost 1, with 15 bases in between. Per the germline V gene, CDR1 is SGHAT and CDR2 is FQNNGV. The CDR3 DNA reads as TGTGCCAGCAGCTTTGGGCGGGGTGGGAGGAACACCGGGGAGCTGTTTTTT. It specifies CASSFGRGGRNTGELFF.

The chain links TRBV6-5 to TRBJ1-1; 7 nucleotides match TRBD1. The V gene end was trimmed by 7 bases and the J gene end by 4 bases; junction bases not matched to a gene: 12. CDR1 is MNHEY and CDR2 is SVGAGI in the germline V gene. The CDR3 contains 15 residues. The CDR3 coding sequence is TGTGCCAGCAATCCTAAACGGGGGACAGCCACTGAAGCTTTCTTT. It codes for CASNPKRGTATEAFF.

The chain recombines TRBV4-3 with TRBJ1-1, with 8 positions matching TRBD1. Germline V CDR1 and CDR2: LGHNA, YSLEER. The CDR3 is made up of 16 amino acids. J gave up 10 bases and V 3 bases, and 16 bases lay outside the gene matches. CDR3 residues: CASSQASFQGAYGAFF. CDR3 sequence (DNA): TGCGCCAGCAGCCAGGCGTCCTTCCAGGGGGCGTACGGAGCTTTCTTT.

V usage is TRBV20-1 and J usage is TRBJ2-3; D is unresolved. V was pared by 5 bases and J by 5 bases, with 8 bases between. This CDR3 has 11 residues. Germline CDR1 DFQATT, CDR2 SNEGSKA (reference sequence). The CDR3 here is CSARHLDTQYF. As DNA, the CDR3 is TGCAGTGCTCGACACCTAGATACGCAGTATTTT.

J is TRBJ1-2 and V is TRBV2; unclear D gene. Germline V gene data show CDR1 as SNHLY and CDR2 as FYNNEI. V was pared by 3 bases and J by 4 bases, with 12 bases between. The length of the CDR3 is 14 residues. In nucleotides, the CDR3 is TGTGCCAGCAGTGAGGGCCCAGGTATCTATGGCTACACCTTC. Translation: CASSEGPGIYGYTF.

CDR3 protein: CASSQDGGLWDASSYEQYF. As DNA, the CDR3 is TGTGCCAGCAGCCAAGATGGGGGACTCTGGGACGCCAGCTCCTACGAGCAGTACTTC. The chain has TRBV3-1 (or the pseudogene TRBV3-2) and TRBJ2-7, with D perhaps TRBD2 (6 bases). CDR1 LGHDT and CDR2 YNNKEL come from the germline V gene (reference sequence). V was shortened by 0 bases and J by 0 bases, with 21 bases between the two germline ends. The CDR3 totals 19 residues.